This TCR beta chain was identified during a study of shared clonotypes between healthy human individuals. As for the study in general: Three plates each covered CD4 naive and memory; CD8 naive two, CD8 memory one. Study-wide points: Sampling used blood alone; tissue repertoires probably differ.

The germline CDR1 and CDR2 sequences are SGHRS and YFSETQ. This CDR3 is 15 amino acids long. With 2 bases clipped from V and 8 bases from J, the junction kept 6 bases outside the gene matches. Concerning this clone itself: The antigen remains undetermined. This sample also contains other DNA sequences that code for the same CDR3.

Naive CD4+ cells were CD45RA-selected; the remaining cells were memory. TCRdb keeps only in-frame clones here, not all; method: immunoSEQ multiplex PCR. The table records around 2.5 million clones, 80% to 95% of them present only once. What was sequenced was naive CD4+ T cells from PBMCs. Subset indicated: CD45RA+ positively selected. The chain recombines TRBV5-1 with TRBJ1-4; 10 bases match TRBD1. This receptor was obtained from a man between 18 and 29 years old in good health. Some clones in this sample may be carry-over from other donors' samples. The CDR3 sequence: CASSLVGQGSEKLFF. The CDR3 DNA sequence: TGCGCCAGCAGCTTAGTGGGACAGGGGTCGGAAAAACTGTTTTTT.